This T cell receptor (beta chain) stems from a study of T cells in Graves' hyperthyroidism and ophthalmopathy. This clonotype was recorded at least ten times. RNA transcripts gave rise to amplified TCR beta CDR3 regions. The HTBI primer set served for first-round RT-PCR of the TCR CDR3. MiXCR was run by TCRdb on the multiplex PCR reads, yielding one entry per CDR3 protein. The table has about 500,000 distinct CDR3 sequences, approximately 15% seen once; the top ten hold 15% to 20%. The sample consisted of blood. The TCR was taken from a woman between 18 and 30 years old with Graves' hyperthyroidism.

CDR3 DNA: TGCGCCAGCAGCCATGGACTAGCGGCCAATGAGCAGTTCTTC. Translated: CASSHGLAANEQFF. The genes are TRBV5-1 and TRBJ2-1; 10 nucleotides match TRBD2. The V and J ends lost 4 bases and 6 bases, in that order; junction bases with no gene match: 4. From germline, CDR1 is SGHRS and CDR2 YFSETQ. The CDR3 contains 14 residues.